The T cell receptor (beta chain) described here comes from a study of monozygotic twins with cystic fibrosis. Study observations and caveats: Unrelated CF individuals shared fewer identical clonotypes than monozygotic CF twins. In this small cohort, shared CDR3 numbers showed no association with age, concordance or disease severity. Clonality was generally low (median approximately 0.0094), higher in the most severe patients.

As for this clone: Its cognate antigen is unknown.

The length of the CDR3 is 16 residues. Trimming took off 3 bases at V and 7 bases at J, with 18 bases between the two ends. Germline CDR1 reads MDHEN; CDR2 reads SYDVKM. Method: immunoSEQ multiplex PCR; TCRdb's copy keeps in-frame clones and lacks some. The data show fewer than 30,000 clones, just under 85% seen once. Sequences were obtained from blood. The TCR originated in a girl aged 2 to 10 with cystic fibrosis. This chain connects TRBV28 to TRBJ1-4, with a weak D call TRBD1 (5 bases). Here the CDR3 reads CASSFRAPGGAEKLFF. The CDR3 DNA sequence: TGTGCCAGCAGTTTTAGGGCCCCGGGCGGGGCTGAAAAACTGTTTTTT. The full variable domain, its missing parts supplied by reference TRBV28 and TRBJ1-4, is DVKVTQSSRYLVKRTGEKVFLECVQDMDHENMFWYRQDPGLGLRLIYFSYDVKMKEKGDIPEGYSVSREKKERFSLILESASTNQTSMYLCASSFRAPGGAEKLFFGSGTQLSVL.